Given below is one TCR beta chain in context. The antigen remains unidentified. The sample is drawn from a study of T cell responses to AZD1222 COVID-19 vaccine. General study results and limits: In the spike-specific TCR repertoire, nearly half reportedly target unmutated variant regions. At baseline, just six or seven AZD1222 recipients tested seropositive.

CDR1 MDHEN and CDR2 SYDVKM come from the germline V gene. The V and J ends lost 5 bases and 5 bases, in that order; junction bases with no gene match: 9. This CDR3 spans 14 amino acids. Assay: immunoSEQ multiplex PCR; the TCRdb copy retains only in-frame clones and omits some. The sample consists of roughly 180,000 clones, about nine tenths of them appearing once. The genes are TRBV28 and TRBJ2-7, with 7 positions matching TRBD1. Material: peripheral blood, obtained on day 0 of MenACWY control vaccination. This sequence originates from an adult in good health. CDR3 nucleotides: TGTGCCAGCAGTCCACCGGGACAGTGGAACGAGCAGTACTTC. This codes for CASSPPGQWNEQYF. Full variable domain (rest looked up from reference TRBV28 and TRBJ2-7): DVKVTQSSRYLVKRTGEKVFLECVQDMDHENMFWYRQDPGLGLRLIYFSYDVKMKEKGDIPEGYSVSREKKERFSLILESASTNQTSMYLCASSPPGQWNEQYFGPGTRLTVT.